These 9 T cell receptor beta chains were sequenced from one sample in a study of blood T cell repertoires in COVID-19. The table came from immunoSEQ multiplex PCR; TCRdb's copy has only in-frame clones and leaves some out. The repertoire consists of some 200,000 clones, with around 85% occurring once and the leading ten covering approximately 2.8%. The sample comprised PBMCs or T cells enriched from blood (not recorded which). All receptors come from a woman between 50 and 59 years old in a cohort exposed to, infected with or recovered from COVID-19 (not recorded which).

The rearrangement links TRBV3-1 (or the pseudogene TRBV3-2) to TRBJ1-2; D is unresolved. CDR1 is LGHDT and CDR2 is YNNKEL in the germline V gene (reference sequence). The CDR3 is made up of 13 amino acids. The germline V and J ends were trimmed by 5 bases and 1 base, with 8 bases remaining between them. The CDR3 protein is CASSADYNYGYTF. The CDR3 DNA sequence: TGTGCCAGCAGCGCGGACTATAACTATGGCTACACCTTC.

The chain uses TRBV6-5 and TRBJ2-1, with TRBD1 matching over 9 bases. V lost 2 bases to trimming and J lost 7 bases; unmatched junction nucleotides: 3. Germline lookup yields CDR1 MNHEY and CDR2 SVGAGI. This CDR3 comprises 14 residues. The CDR3, as DNA: TGTGCCAGCAGTTACCCCGGGACAGGGAATGAGCAGTTCTTC. Its protein product is CASSYPGTGNEQFF.

The rearrangement links TRBV4-1 to TRBJ1-2; TRBD1 agrees at 7 bases. The J segment lost 5 bases and the V segment lost 3 bases, leaving 9 bases of the junction unmatched. CDR3 length: 15 residues. Germline values: CDR1 MGHRA, CDR2 YSYEKL. DNA of the CDR3: TGCGCCAGCAGCCACGGGACAGACCAGGGGTATGGCTACACCTTC. Its translation is CASSHGTDQGYGYTF.

This chain uses TRBV7-2 with TRBJ1-2; D may be TRBD1 (5 bases). This CDR3 contains 14 residues. Germline V CDR1 and CDR2: SGHTA, FQGNSA. The ends were cut back, 0 bases at V and 4 bases at J, with 9 bases in the middle. CDR3 amino acids: CASSLAAGRYGYTF. CDR3 sequence (DNA): TGTGCCAGCAGCTTAGCGGCAGGGCGCTATGGCTACACCTTC.

This clone was observed a handful of times. The chain combines TRBV7-9 with TRBJ1-1; no clear D gene. The germline V gene has CDR1 SEHNR and CDR2 FQNEAQ (reference sequence). The CDR3 extends over 12 amino acids. V was trimmed by 1 base and J by 11 bases, leaving 11 bases between them. The DNA for the CDR3 is TGTGCCAGCAGCTTAGACGAACAAGTGGCTTTCTTT. Amino acids: CASSLDEQVAFF.

The chain couples TRBV30 to TRBJ1-5; 11 positions agree with TRBD1. Losses at the gene ends were 5 bases for V and 5 bases for J; bases not matched to a gene: 5. Germline CDR1 is GTSNPN and CDR2 is SVGIG (reference sequence). This CDR3 spans 14 amino acids. CDR3 in amino acids: CAWSGQGAYQPQHF. CDR3 DNA: TGTGCCTGGTCCGGACAGGGGGCTTATCAGCCCCAGCATTTT. Full variable domain (remainder filled in from reference TRBV30 and TRBJ1-5): SQTIHQWPATLVQPVGSPLSLECTVEGTSNPNLYWYRQAAGRGLQLLFYSVGIGQISSEVPQNLSASRPQDRQFILSSKKLLLSDSGFYLCAWSGQGAYQPQHFGDGTRLSIL.

The chain carries TRBV11-3 and TRBJ2-2; TRBD1 is a possible D gene (6 bases). Germline loops: CDR1 SGHNT, CDR2 YENEEA. The CDR3 totals 14 residues. V lost 4 bases and J 8 bases, leaving 14 bases between the germline ends. The CDR3 nucleotides read TGTGCCAGCAGCTCCCCTAAGGGGGAGGGGGAGCTGTTTTTT. Its protein product is CASSSPKGEGELFF.

This rearrangement joins TRBV5-1 to TRBJ1-1, with 7 nucleotides matching TRBD1. This CDR3 has 14 residues. The germline CDR1 and CDR2 sequences are SGHRS and YFSETQ. The ends lost 2 bases at V and 5 bases at J; junction bases unmatched: 6. CDR3 in DNA: TGCGCCAGCAGCTTCACAGGGGTAGCGACTGAAGCTTTCTTT. It codes for CASSFTGVATEAFF.

The chain's CDR3 is CAWSSRGGFYNEQFF. In nucleotides, the CDR3 is TGTGCCTGGAGTTCGCGCGGGGGGTTTTACAATGAGCAGTTCTTC. The chain uses TRBV30 and TRBJ2-1; TRBD2 agrees at 8 bases. The V segment lost 2 bases and the J segment 4 bases; nucleotides outside the gene matches: 7. This CDR3 contains 15 residues. Germline V gene sequence: CDR1 GTSNPN, CDR2 SVGIG (reference sequence). The full variable domain, in which reference TRBV30 and TRBJ2-1 provide the parts outside the CDR3, is SQTIHQWPATLVQPVGSPLSLECTVEGTSNPNLYWYRQAAGRGLQLLFYSVGIGQISSEVPQNLSASRPQDRQFILSSKKLLLSDSGFYLCAWSSRGGFYNEQFFGPGTRLTVL.